This is a list of T cell receptor beta chains from one sample in a study of blood T cells in healthy people across ages. TCRdb reanalysed the 5' RACE reads using MiXCR and keeps one entry per CDR3 protein. The sample lists hundreds of thousands of distinct CDR3 sequences, around 43% occurring once. Material: blood. The receptors were gathered from an elderly man in good health. CDR3s leave out the opening cysteine and the closing phenylalanine or tryptophan. Fields, in order: V gene, J gene, CDR3 protein.

TRBV6-5	TRBJ2-7	ASSTGGSYEQY
TRBV11-3	TRBJ2-4	ASPGRAFEEQY
TRBV2	TRBJ1-5	ASTGQDQPQH
TRBV28	.	AGSPAVGYEQY
TRBV5-1	TRBJ2-1	ASSLRDRGANNEQF
TRBV20-1	TRBJ2-6	SARAGGTGANVLT
TRBV20-1	TRBJ2-3	SARGRGVGDTQY
TRBV20-1	TRBJ2-2	SARDPGELF
TRBV3-1	TRBJ2-7	ASSRMRGAHEQY
TRBV30	TRBJ2-7	AWSGGLANYEQY
TRBV5-1	TRBJ1-2	ASSLRRDGNYGYT
TRBV5-1	TRBJ2-5	ASSLGLAAQETQY
TRBV4-3	TRBJ2-7	ASSQHLGSSGTYYEQY
TRBV12-3/TRBV12-4	TRBJ1-2	VSSLGDYGYT
TRBV4-3	TRBJ2-1	ASSPHYAQDGEQF
TRBV20-1	TRBJ2-1	SATGAGITYNEQF
TRBV7-2	TRBJ2-7	ASSSQGGLAGGEQY
TRBV7-2	TRBJ2-1	ASSSRVKLNEQF
TRBV6-2/TRBV6-3	TRBJ2-7	ASSYSMPRGGYEQY
TRBV30	.	AWRDSFLYEQY
TRBV4-2	TRBJ2-7	ASSQPWDYEQY
TRBV6-5	TRBJ1-1	ASIVGAGTEAF
TRBV29-1	TRBJ2-3	SVGRPAGLFTDTQY
TRBV2	TRBJ2-5	ASRAGAQETQY
TRBV20-1	TRBJ2-3	SALGPQRTQY
TRBV30	TRBJ2-1	AWRGTPNERF
TRBV5-1	TRBJ1-2	ASRPTGAINYGYT
TRBV12-3/TRBV12-4	TRBJ1-4	ASSLAREKLF
TRBV7-2	TRBJ2-3	ASGSGGGTFTDTQY
TRBV5-5	TRBJ1-6	ASSSYTGGRGNSPLH
TRBV7-2	TRBJ1-1	ASSPYGREEAF
TRBV7-2	.	ASSLETTYEQY
TRBV10-2	TRBJ2-7	ASYETGSEQY
TRBV6-2/TRBV6-3	TRBJ2-5	ASSYQLGQLATSQETQY
TRBV30	TRBJ2-7	AWSGRGISEQY
TRBV11-2	TRBJ2-3	ASSSSAGETGGTDTQY
TRBV29-1	TRBJ1-5	SVAGSHSNQPQH
TRBV6-1	TRBJ2-1	ASSESIIRTYNEQF
TRBV20-1	TRBJ2-3	SARALIGEGGLRTDTQY
TRBV4-2	.	ASSQSGEPWETQY